This TCR beta chain was profiled in a study of blood T cells in healthy people across ages. Study results and limitations: Unsorted PBMCs prevented conclusive naive versus antigen-experienced comparison.

The authors ran a second PCR of roughly 7 to 11 cycles using a sample-barcoded 5' primer and a J-beta primer mix. All cDNA molecules were each tagged by a template-switch adaptor with 12 random nucleotides. Using its own MiXCR run on the 5' RACE reads, TCRdb lists one record per CDR3 protein. The table shows approximately 800,000 distinct CDR3 sequences, with around a quarter occurring only once. Remarks on this clonotype: Antigen specificity is unknown.

Per germline, CDR1 MNHEY and CDR2 SVGAGI. V shed 4 bases and J shed 2 bases, with 16 bases lying between them. This CDR3 region has 16 residues. The same sample was also used in a study of T cells of mothers and their children. Per that study: In this cohort, donors were three healthy Caucasian mothers plus their six children.

The rearrangement joins TRBV6-5 to TRBJ2-3; D call uncertain. This clonotype was obtained from a boy between 5 and 17 years old in good health. The sequenced sample consisted of blood. The DNA for the CDR3 is TGTGCCAGCAGTTTCCACCCAGCCCTGGTCACAGATACGCAGTATTTT. Translated, it gives CASSFHPALVTDTQYF.